This T cell receptor beta chain was sequenced during a study of response to subunit inactivated influenza vaccine (dated by TCRdb to 2017 to 2018). Regarding the study in general: The study used deep quantitative T cell receptor repertoire profiling to track responses to a trivalent subunit inactivated influenza vaccine. On the study overall, not on this receptor specifically: The authors suggested that each seasonal influenza vaccination may recruit only a limited number of new T cells.

About this clonotype itself: There is no known antigen for this receptor. Base-call qualities are not available, and no considerably larger clone is one nucleotide away.

Libraries were built with RT-PCR. Sequencing instrument: Illumina HiSeq 2500. The public sequencing data were trimmed at Q25 with fastp and processed into clonotypes with MiXCR by TCRdb, which kept only in-frame beta chains. Rows are combined by CDR3 protein, so each entry shows the most common genes and DNA. Counted in this sample were about 190,000 distinct CDR3 sequences; around 14% of them appeared once. Of the sample, roughly 24% is held by the ten largest clones. The CDR3 runs 17 amino acids, cysteine and phenylalanine included. Solely the CDR3 DNA is kept, with 51 bases framed from the first base. Relative to germline, V is 0 bases shorter and J is 6 bases shorter, with 18 bases between their ends. Reading the germline V gene gives CDR1 LGHNA and CDR2 YSLEER.

This chain joins TRBV4-3 to TRBJ2-1, with no confidently assigned D gene. The source was CD8+ T cells sorted from PBMCs, collected about 5 days after vaccination. The TCR was taken from a man aged 50 to 59 who received an inactivated influenza vaccine. Donor details come from another sample of the same person, matched by shared clones. The nucleotide sequence reads as follows: TGCGCCAGCAGCCAAGATAGCCCCGCACCCTACGGCAATGAGCAGTTCTTC. It is translated as CASSQDSPAPYGNEQFF.